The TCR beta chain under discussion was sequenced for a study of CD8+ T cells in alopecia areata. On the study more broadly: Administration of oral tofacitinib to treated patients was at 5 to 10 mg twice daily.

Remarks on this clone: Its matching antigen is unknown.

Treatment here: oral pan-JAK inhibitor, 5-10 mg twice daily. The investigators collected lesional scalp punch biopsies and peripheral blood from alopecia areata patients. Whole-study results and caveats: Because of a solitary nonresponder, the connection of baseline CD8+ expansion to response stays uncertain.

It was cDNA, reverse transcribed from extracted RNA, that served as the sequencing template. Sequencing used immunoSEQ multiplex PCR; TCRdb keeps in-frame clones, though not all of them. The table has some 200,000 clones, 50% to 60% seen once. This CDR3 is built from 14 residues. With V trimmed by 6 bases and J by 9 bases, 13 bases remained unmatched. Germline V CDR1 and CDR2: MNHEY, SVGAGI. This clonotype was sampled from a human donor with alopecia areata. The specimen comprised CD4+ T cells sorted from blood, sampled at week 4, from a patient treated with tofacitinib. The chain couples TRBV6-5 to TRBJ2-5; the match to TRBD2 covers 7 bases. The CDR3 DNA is TGTGCCAGCAGCCGGGCCGGCGGGAGCGGAGCCCAGTACTTC. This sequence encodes CASSRAGGSGAQYF.